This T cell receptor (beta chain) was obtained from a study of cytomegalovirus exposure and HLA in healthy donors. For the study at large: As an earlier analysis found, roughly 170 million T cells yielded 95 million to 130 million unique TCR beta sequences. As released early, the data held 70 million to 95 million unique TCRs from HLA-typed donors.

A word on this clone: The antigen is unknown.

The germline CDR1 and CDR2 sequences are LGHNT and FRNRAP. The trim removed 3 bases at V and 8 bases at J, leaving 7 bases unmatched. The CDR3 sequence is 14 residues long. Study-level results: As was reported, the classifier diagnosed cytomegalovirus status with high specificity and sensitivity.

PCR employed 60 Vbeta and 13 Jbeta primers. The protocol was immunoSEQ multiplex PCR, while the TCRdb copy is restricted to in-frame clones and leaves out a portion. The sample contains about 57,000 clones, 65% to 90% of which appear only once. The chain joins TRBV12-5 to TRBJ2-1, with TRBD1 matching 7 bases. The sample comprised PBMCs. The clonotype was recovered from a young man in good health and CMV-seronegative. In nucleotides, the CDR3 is TGTGCTAGTGGTTTCCAGAAGGGGGCTTATGAGCAGTTCTTC. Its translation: CASGFQKGAYEQFF.